The TCR beta chain described here comes from a study of cytomegalovirus exposure and HLA in healthy donors. 13 Jbeta primers and 60 Vbeta primers were used for the PCR. Some clones are missing from TCRdb's copy, which holds only in-frame ones; the method was immunoSEQ multiplex PCR. The profile shows about 82,000 clones, around 79% of them singletons. CDR3 length: 14 residues. The V gene's germline CDR1 is SQVTM and CDR2 ANQGSEA. V lost 1 base to trimming and J lost 3 bases; unmatched junction nucleotides: 3. The sequencing input was PBMCs. V usage is TRBV29-1 and J usage is TRBJ2-1; 7 bases fit TRBD2. The sequence was obtained from a human donor in good health. CDR3 in amino acids: CSVEGGGLYNEQFF. The CDR3 region has the DNA TGCAGCGTTGAAGGCGGGGGACTCTACAATGAGCAGTTCTTC.